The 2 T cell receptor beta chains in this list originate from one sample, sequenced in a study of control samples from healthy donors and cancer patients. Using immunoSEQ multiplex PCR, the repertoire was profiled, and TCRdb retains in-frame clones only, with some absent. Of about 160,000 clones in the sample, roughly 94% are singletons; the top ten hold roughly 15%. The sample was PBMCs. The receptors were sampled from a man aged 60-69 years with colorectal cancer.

The CDR3 coding sequence is TGCGCCAGCGGCCGGGACACAAATTCACCCCTCCACTTT. It codes for CASGRDTNSPLHF. The rearrangement uses TRBV5-1 and TRBJ1-6; maybe TRBD1 (6 bases). CDR1 SGHRS and CDR2 YFSETQ come from the germline V gene. CDR3 length: 13 residues. V was pared by 7 bases and J by 7 bases, with 12 bases between.

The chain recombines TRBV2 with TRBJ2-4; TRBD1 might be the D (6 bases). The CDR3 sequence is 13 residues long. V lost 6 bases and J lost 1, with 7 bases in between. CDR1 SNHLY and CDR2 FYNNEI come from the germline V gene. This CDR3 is CASSQGAKNIQYF. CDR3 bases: TGTGCCAGCAGCCAGGGGGCCAAAAACATTCAGTACTTC.